The rows below give T cell receptor beta chains drawn from one sample of a study of T cells in Graves' hyperthyroidism and ophthalmopathy. TCRdb analysed the multiplex PCR reads with MiXCR anew, one entry per CDR3 protein. This repertoire shows approximately 510,000 distinct CDR3 sequences, less than 25% found once; its top ten account for around a quarter. Sequenced: blood. The receptors originated from a young man with Graves' hyperthyroidism. The CDR3 runs from the conserved cysteine through the conserved F or W. Fields, in order: D gene, J gene, V gene, clone size, CDR3 length, CDR3 DNA, CDR3 protein. The D gene is left open where the match is weak. Only part of the rows carry a size: once, few, many, or a class if the clone is expanded.

>TRBD1|TRBJ2-7|TRBV4-1|-|16
TGCGCCAGCAGCCAAGAGGGGGACAGTAGCCCTAGGGAGCAGTACTTC
CASSQEGDSSPREQYF
>-|TRBJ1-1|TRBV7-3|many|13
TGTGCCAGCAGCTTACTCGTCGACACTGAAGCTTTCTTT
CASSLLVDTEAFF
>-|TRBJ2-2|TRBV20-1|many|13
TGCAGTGCTAGCCCCGACTACACCGGGGAGCTGTTTTTT
CSASPDYTGELFF
>-|TRBJ2-7|TRBV20-1|-|13
TGCAGTGTCGGTCAAGGCGGAAGATACGAGCAGTACTTC
CSVGQGGRYEQYF
>-|TRBJ1-1|TRBV15|many|13
TGTGCCACCAGCAGAGTTCGGAACACTGAAGCTTTCTTT
CATSRVRNTEAFF
>TRBD1|TRBJ1-5|TRBV28|-|15
TGTGCCAGCAGTCTCCGGGACAGGATGGGTCAGCCCCAGCATTTT
CASSLRDRMGQPQHF
>TRBD1|TRBJ1-5|TRBV12-3/TRBV12-4|many|14
TGTGCCAGCAGTACCGGACAGGGGATTCAGCCCCAGCATTTT
CASSTGQGIQPQHF
>-|TRBJ2-7|TRBV7-2|many|17
TGTGCCAGCAGCCTTCTCCCCACAGGGCGTGGGTCCTACGAGCAGTACTTC
CASSLLPTGRGSYEQYF
>-|TRBJ2-2|TRBV12-3/TRBV12-4|-|12
TGTGCCAGCATAACGAACACCGGGGAGCTGTTTTTT
CASITNTGELFF
>TRBD1|TRBJ1-3|TRBV11-1|many|16
TGTGCCAGCAGCTCCTACAGGGGACTCTCTGGAAACACCATATATTTT
CASSSYRGLSGNTIYF
>-|TRBJ1-1|TRBV27|many|17
TGTGCCAGCAGTTTCTATTTCGGGGGAACCATGAACACTGAAGCTTTCTTT
CASSFYFGGTMNTEAFF
>-|TRBJ2-7|TRBV6-5|many|15
TGTGCCAGCAGTTACTCGCGGGCCGGGCTCTACGAGCAGTACTTC
CASSYSRAGLYEQYF
>-|TRBJ2-7|TRBV6-1|many|12
TGTGCCAGCAGGGGCACCTCCTACGAGCAGTACTTC
CASRGTSYEQYF
>-|TRBJ1-5|TRBV28|-|13
TGTGCCAGCAGTCGGGGGAGGGGGCAGCCCCAGCATTTT
CASSRGRGQPQHF
>-|TRBJ2-2|TRBV12-3/TRBV12-4|many|13
TGTGCCAGCAGTACGACATCCACCGGGGAGCTGTTTTTT
CASSTTSTGELFF